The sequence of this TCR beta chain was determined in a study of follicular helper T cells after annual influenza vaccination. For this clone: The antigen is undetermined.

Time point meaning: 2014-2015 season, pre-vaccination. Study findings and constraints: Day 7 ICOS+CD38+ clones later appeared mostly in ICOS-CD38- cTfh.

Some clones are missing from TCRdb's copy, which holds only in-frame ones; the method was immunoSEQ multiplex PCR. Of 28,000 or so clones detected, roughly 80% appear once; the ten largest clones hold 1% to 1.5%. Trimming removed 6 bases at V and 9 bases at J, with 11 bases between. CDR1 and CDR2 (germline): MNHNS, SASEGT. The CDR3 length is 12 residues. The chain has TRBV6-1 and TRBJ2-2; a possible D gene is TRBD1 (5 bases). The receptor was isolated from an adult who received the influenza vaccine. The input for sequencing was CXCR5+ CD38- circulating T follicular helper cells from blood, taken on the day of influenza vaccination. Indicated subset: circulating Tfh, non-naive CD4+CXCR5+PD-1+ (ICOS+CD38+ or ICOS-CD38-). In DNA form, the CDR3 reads TGTGCCAGCAGGCTCAGGGAACGGGAGCTGTTTTTT. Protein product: CASRLRERELFF.